One and the same sample provided the 21 T cell receptor beta chains below, sequenced in a study of cytomegalovirus exposure and HLA in healthy donors. In the PCR, 60 Vbeta and 13 Jbeta primers were used. Sequencing used immunoSEQ multiplex PCR; TCRdb keeps in-frame clones, though not all of them. The sample holds about 160,000 clones, about 81% seen once. Specimen: PBMCs. The origin of the receptors is a girl aged 5-17 years in good health and CMV-seropositive.

The V call is TRBV6-5, the J call TRBJ1-1; D unclear. The CDR3 consists of 14 residues. The germline V gene has CDR1 MNHEY and CDR2 SVGAGI. Trimming removed 5 bases from V and 4 bases from J, with 14 bases in between. CDR3 sequence: CASSRDPGGTEAFF. The CDR3 DNA sequence: TGTGCCAGCAGTCGTGACCCCGGAGGCACTGAAGCTTTCTTT.

This chain links TRBV29-1 with TRBJ2-3; 10 bases agree with TRBD2. The germline CDR1 and CDR2 sequences are SQVTM and ANQGSEA. The CDR3 has 16 residues. Unmatched junction bases numbered 7, after V lost 3 bases and J lost 1 base. CDR3: CSVDGLAGEGTDTQYF. The CDR3 bases are TGCAGCGTTGATGGCCTAGCGGGGGAAGGCACAGATACGCAGTATTTT.

The CDR3 sequence: CASSRQAGLAGPGELFF. The CDR3 DNA reads as TGTGCCAGCAGCCGTCAAGCCGGACTAGCGGGACCCGGGGAGCTGTTTTTT. The chain recombines TRBV4-2 with TRBJ2-2, with 12 bases identical to TRBD2. V dropped 4 bases and J dropped 6; count of bases not matched to a gene: 9. Germline V lookup: CDR1 LGHNA, CDR2 YNFKEQ. The CDR3 totals 17 residues.

This CDR3 reads CASSPGPYSNQPQHF. For the CDR3, the DNA is TGTGCCAGCTCCCCAGGGCCTTATAGCAATCAGCCCCAGCATTTT. The chain is built from TRBV11-2 and TRBJ1-5; D perhaps matches TRBD1 (5 bases). CDR1 and CDR2 (germline): SGHAT, FQNNGV. The CDR3 has 15 residues. V lost 8 bases and J 0 bases, leaving 14 bases between the germline ends.

This sequence joins TRBV19 and TRBJ2-7, with D perhaps matching TRBD1 (8 bases). Between the trimmed V and J ends, which lost 6 bases and 3 bases, there was a span of 18 bases. Germline values: CDR1 LNHDA, CDR2 SQIVND (reference sequence). The CDR3 is 15 amino acids. The CDR3 region has the DNA TGTGCCAGTAGCAACCCACAGGGGGGGGACTACGAGCAGTACTTC. Residues: CASSNPQGGDYEQYF.

The chain carries TRBV7-8 and TRBJ1-2; 8 positions agree with TRBD1. The CDR3 spans 15 residues. The germline V gene has CDR1 SGHVS and CDR2 FQNEAQ. V lost 3 bases to trimming and J lost 8 bases; unmatched junction nucleotides: 11. The CDR3 coding sequence is TGTGCCAGCAGCTTCGGTGCCGGGACAGGATACGGCTACACCTTC. It specifies CASSFGAGTGYGYTF.

The rearrangement links TRBV9 to TRBJ2-7; TRBD2 matches 7 bases. The CDR3 runs to 16 residues. Germline V lookup: CDR1 SGDLS, CDR2 YYNGEE. V dropped 3 bases and J dropped 0; count of bases not matched to a gene: 9. The CDR3 sequence: CASSGGGGGSSYEQYF. CDR3 nucleotides: TGTGCCAGCAGCGGAGGTGGGGGGGGAAGCTCCTACGAGCAGTACTTC.

The chain couples TRBV2 to TRBJ2-5; possible D gene TRBD1, 6 bases. The CDR3 has 16 residues. Germline values: CDR1 SNHLY, CDR2 FYNNEI. V lost 0 bases and J 5 bases, leaving 16 bases between the germline ends. The CDR3 region is CASSEALLWTEETQYF. The CDR3 region has the DNA TGTGCCAGCAGTGAAGCGCTTCTGTGGACAGAGGAGACCCAGTACTTC. Complete variable domain (other parts from reference TRBV2 and TRBJ2-5): EPEVTQTPSHQVTQMGQEVILRCVPISNHLYFYWYRQILGQKVEFLVSFYNNEISEKSEIFDDQFSVERPDGSNFTLKIRSTKLEDSAMYFCASSEALLWTEETQYFGPGTRLLVL.

This clone has a handful of counts. The chain uses TRBV5-1 and TRBJ2-7; TRBD1 is a possible D gene (6 bases). Trimming pared 7 bases from V and 6 bases from J, leaving 26 bases between. Germline CDR1 reads SGHRS; CDR2 reads YFSETQ. There are 16 residues in the CDR3. CDR3 protein: CASVFLGYPQGREQYF. The CDR3 nucleotides are TGCGCCAGCGTCTTTCTCGGGTACCCCCAGGGGCGCGAGCAGTACTTC. Variable domain in full (rest from reference TRBV5-1 and TRBJ2-7): KAGVTQTPRYLIKTRGQQVTLSCSPISGHRSVSWYQQTPGQGLQFLFEYFSETQRNKGNFPGRFSGRQFSNSRSEMNVSTLELGDSALYLCASVFLGYPQGREQYFGPGTRLTVT.

V gene TRBV6-5 combines with J gene TRBJ1-2, with D possibly being TRBD1 (5 bases). Germline CDR1 MNHEY, CDR2 SVGAGI. V was shortened by 0 bases and J by 8 bases, with 10 bases between the two germline ends. CDR3 length: 13 amino acids. For the CDR3, the DNA is TGTGCCAGCAGTTACTCAGGCGGGGACGGCTACACCTTC. Translation: CASSYSGGDGYTF.

The J gene is TRBJ2-7, the V gene TRBV14, with D hard to call. The CDR3 is made up of 16 amino acids. The V end was cut by 1 base, the J end by 4 bases, with 17 bases between. CDR1 SGHDN and CDR2 FVKESK come from the germline V gene. The CDR3 loop reads CASSQGFRSREYEQYF. CDR3 nucleotide sequence: TGTGCCAGCAGCCAAGGGTTCCGGTCAAGAGAATACGAGCAGTACTTC.

This rearrangement joins TRBV4-1 to TRBJ1-1; the D is unclear. This CDR3 spans 15 amino acids. Germline CDR1 and CDR2: MGHRA and YSYEKL. Trimming cost V 4 bases and J 0 bases, with 12 bases left between them. CDR3 protein: CASSPRVVMNTEAFF. Written as DNA, the CDR3 is TGCGCCAGCAGCCCGAGGGTGGTCATGAACACTGAAGCTTTCTTT.

The rearrangement uses TRBV30 and TRBJ1-1; D perhaps matches TRBD1 (5 bases). The CDR3 spans 14 residues. CDR1 is GTSNPN, CDR2 SVGIG, per germline (reference sequence). The V gene lost 4 bases and the J gene lost 5 bases, with 17 bases spanning the gap. Here the CDR3 DNA reads TGTGCCTGGAATCGGGAGTTGGGGGGTACTGAAGCTTTCTTT. This encodes CAWNRELGGTEAFF.

V gene TRBV29-1 combines with J gene TRBJ2-7; 8 bases map to TRBD1. This CDR3 has 13 amino acids. Trimming at V came to 4 bases and at J to 7 bases, leaving 9 bases not matched to a gene. The V gene's germline CDR1 is SQVTM and CDR2 ANQGSEA. The CDR3 is CSVGTGRSNEQYF. The CDR3 DNA sequence: TGCAGCGTTGGGACAGGGAGAAGCAATGAGCAGTACTTC.

V is TRBV5-1 and J is TRBJ1-4, with TRBD1 matching 7 bases. V shed 0 bases and J 5 bases; nucleotides not matched to a gene: 4. The CDR3 totals 15 residues. Germline V gene data show CDR1 as SGHRS and CDR2 as YFSETQ. In nucleotides, the CDR3 is TGCGCCAGCAGCTTGGGGGGGACAGACAATGAAAAACTGTTTTTT. Translated: CASSLGGTDNEKLFF.

The chain recombines TRBV30 with TRBJ2-5; no clear D. Trimming left V 5 bases short and J 3 bases short, with 4 bases between. This CDR3 contains 10 residues. Germline CDR1 GTSNPN, CDR2 SVGIG (reference sequence). The CDR3 DNA reads as TGTGCCTGGGGAGAAGAGACCCAGTACTTC. Its translation: CAWGEETQYF.

The genes are TRBV7-2 and TRBJ2-2; the D gene is possibly TRBD1 (6 bases). The V gene's germline CDR1 is SGHTA and CDR2 FQGNSA. Trimming removed 5 bases from V and 6 bases from J, with 13 bases in between. CDR3 length equals 14 residues. CDR3 amino acids: CASSHRVGAGELFF. The CDR3 bases are TGTGCCAGCAGCCACAGGGTAGGCGCCGGGGAGCTGTTTTTT.

This clone was counted a single time. J is TRBJ2-3 and V is TRBV15, with D unresolved. This CDR3 is built from 16 residues. Germline V lookup: CDR1 LNHNV, CDR2 YYDKDF (reference sequence). V was pared by 0 bases and J by 2 bases, with 12 bases between. In DNA, the CDR3 is TGTGCCACCAGCAGAGATCGCGTAGATACCACAGATACGCAGTATTTT. Translated, it gives CATSRDRVDTTDTQYF.

The chain carries TRBV27 and TRBJ2-7; unclear D gene. V shed 0 bases and J shed 2 bases, with 5 bases lying between them. The CDR3 length is 13 residues. Per the germline V gene, CDR1 is MNHEY and CDR2 is SMNVEV (reference sequence). The CDR3 here is CASSLSAAYEQYF. The CDR3 DNA reads TGTGCCAGCAGTTTATCGGCCGCCTACGAGCAGTACTTC.

The V and J genes are TRBV5-4 and TRBJ2-2; possibly TRBD2 for D (6 bases). The germline V gene encodes CDR1 SGHNT and CDR2 YYREEE (reference sequence). Trimming took off 4 bases at V and 1 base at J, with 14 bases between the two ends. The CDR3 covers 16 residues. The DNA of the CDR3 is TGTGCCAGCAGCCGGGAGACAGTACAGAACACCGGGGAGCTGTTTTTT. This translates into CASSRETVQNTGELFF.

This clone was detected a few times. The chain couples TRBV5-5 to TRBJ2-5; D might be TRBD2 (6 bases). The CDR3 loop spans 15 amino acids. Germline-derived CDR1 and CDR2 are SGHKS and YYEKEE (reference sequence). V was shortened by 1 base and J by 2 bases, with 12 bases between the two germline ends. The CDR3 coding sequence is TGTGCCAGCAGCTTGACAGGAGGGGAGCAAGAGACCCAGTACTTC. This encodes CASSLTGGEQETQYF.